What follows are 24 T cell receptor beta chains derived from one specimen sequenced in a study of blood T cells in healthy people across ages. A second roughly 7 to 11 cycle PCR used barcoded and J-beta primers. Via MiXCR, TCRdb re-called the 5' RACE reads, giving one row per CDR3 protein. The profile shows under 2,000,000 distinct CDR3 sequences, less than 50% of them singletons. The sample consisted of blood. The origin of the receptors is a woman aged 40 to 49 in good health.

The chain recombines TRBV6-5 with TRBJ1-1; D call uncertain. V was pared by 5 bases and J by 1 base, with 11 bases between. This CDR3 has 14 amino acids. Germline V CDR1 and CDR2: MNHEY, SVGAGI. The CDR3 spells CASSRNQRNTEAFF. CDR3 coding DNA: TGTGCCAGCAGTCGAAATCAGAGGAACACTGAAGCTTTCTTT.

This chain connects TRBV4-3 to TRBJ2-5, with 7 bases aligning to TRBD1. CDR3 length: 16 residues. CDR1 LGHNA and CDR2 YSLEER come from the germline V gene. V lost 4 bases to trimming and J lost 11 bases; unmatched junction nucleotides: 19. CDR3: CASSRTHGQEYNEQYF. The CDR3, as DNA: TGCGCCAGCAGCCGTACACACGGACAGGAATACAATGAGCAGTACTTC.

Worth noting for this clonotype: Relative to the germline gene, one junction end is altered; a read error may explain this. The V call is TRBV4-2, the J call TRBJ1-6; D possibly corresponds to TRBD1 (5 bases). The CDR3 is 15 amino acids. Looked up from germline, CDR1 is LGHNA and CDR2 is YNFKEQ. Written as DNA, the CDR3 is TGTGCCAGCGGCCAAGTGCAGGGAGGGAATTCACCCCTCCACTTT. Translated: CASGQVQGGNSPLHF.

The chain recombines TRBV28 with TRBJ2-7; a possible D gene is TRBD1 (6 bases). CDR3 length: 13 amino acids. The germline V and J ends were trimmed by 10 bases and 0 bases, with 13 bases remaining between them. Germline assignment: CDR1 MDHEN and CDR2 SYDVKM. The CDR3 region has the DNA TGTGCCACCAAACCGGGACACTCCTACGAGCAGTACTTC. It is translated as CATKPGHSYEQYF. The complete variable domain, with remaining parts taken from reference TRBV28 and TRBJ2-7, reads DVKVTQSSRYLVKRTGEKVFLECVQDMDHENMFWYRQDPGLGLRLIYFSYDVKMKEKGDIPEGYSVSREKKERFSLILESASTNQTSMYLCATKPGHSYEQYFGPGTRLTVT.

The V call is TRBV10-3, the J call TRBJ2-7; 9 nucleotides align to TRBD1. J was trimmed by 0 bases and V by 8 bases; bases with no gene match: 8. CDR1 is ENHRY and CDR2 is SYGVKD in the germline V gene. This CDR3 has 15 residues. The CDR3 protein is CAIRPGTGISYEQYF. In nucleotides, the CDR3 is TGTGCCATCCGACCTGGGACAGGGATCTCCTACGAGCAGTACTTC.

The chain recombines TRBV12-3 or TRBV12-4 with TRBJ1-5, with 8 bases aligning to TRBD1. Trimming took 4 bases from V and 5 from J; bases not matched to a gene: 7. The CDR3 loop spans 15 amino acids. Written as DNA, the CDR3 is TGTGCCAGCAGTTCGACAGGGGCCCCTTATCAGCCCCAGCATTTT. Translating it yields CASSSTGAPYQPQHF.

The genes are TRBV6-2 or TRBV6-3 and TRBJ2-7; 10 bases fit TRBD1. Unmatched junction bases numbered 6, after V lost 7 bases and J lost 3 bases. The CDR3 contains 14 residues. The germline V gene has CDR1 MNHEY and CDR2 SVGEGT. The CDR3 DNA reads as TGTGCCAGCACCGAGGGACAGGGGCGCTACGAGCAGTACTTC. This translates into CASTEGQGRYEQYF.

The chain combines TRBV24-1 with TRBJ2-3, with 7 bases aligning to TRBD2. The CDR3 sequence is 14 residues long. V shed 8 bases and J 2 bases; nucleotides not matched to a gene: 6. CDR1 and CDR2 from the germline V gene are KGHDR and SFDVKD. The CDR3 sequence: CATTQGLNTDTQYF. The DNA of the CDR3 is TGTGCCACCACCCAGGGACTAAACACAGATACGCAGTATTTT.

The chain carries TRBV5-6 and TRBJ2-7, with D uncertain. There are 13 residues in the CDR3. In germline, CDR1 is SGHDT, CDR2 YYEEEE. The V gene lost 4 bases and the J gene lost 6 bases, with 14 bases spanning the gap. CDR3 residues: CASSGRLSREQYF. DNA of the CDR3: TGTGCCAGCAGCGGAAGACTTTCTCGCGAGCAGTACTTC.

This chain connects TRBV28 to TRBJ2-3; possibly TRBD1 for D (6 bases). Trimming removed 5 bases at V and 2 bases at J, with 14 bases between. The CDR3 totals 15 residues. CDR1 is MDHEN and CDR2 is SYDVKM in the germline V gene. CDR3 sequence reads: CASSVVTGHTDTQYF. The CDR3 DNA sequence: TGTGCCAGCAGTGTCGTTACAGGGCACACAGATACGCAGTATTTT.

The chain combines TRBV7-8 with TRBJ2-5, with D possibly TRBD1 on 6 matching bases. Germline loops: CDR1 SGHVS, CDR2 FQNEAQ. Trimming took 5 bases from V and 0 from J, leaving 10 bases between them. The CDR3 runs 14 residues. The CDR3, as DNA: TGTGCCAGCAGCGGCCGGGACAACCAAGAGACCCAGTACTTC. This translates into CASSGRDNQETQYF.

The chain joins TRBV10-3 to TRBJ1-2; D not certain. Trimming stripped 3 bases from V and 5 bases from J, with 13 bases between. This CDR3 has 14 amino acids. Germline V CDR1 and CDR2: ENHRY, SYGVKD. CDR3 sequence (DNA): TGTGCCATCAGTGAAGGACCGCCGCTTTATGGCTACACCTTC. Its translation is CAISEGPPLYGYTF.

The gene calls are TRBV19 and TRBJ2-4; TRBD1 agrees at 9 bases. Near its end, the DNA agrees better with TRBJ2-7, so the J call may be wrong. The CDR3 is made up of 14 amino acids. Germline CDR1 is LNHDA and CDR2 is SQIVND (reference sequence). Here the CDR3 reads CASRSRTGDYEQYF. The CDR3 nucleotides read TGTGCCAGTAGATCCCGGACAGGGGACTACGAGCAGTACTTC.

The chain combines TRBV7-9 with TRBJ2-5, with D perhaps TRBD1 (6 bases). The germline CDR1 and CDR2 sequences are SEHNR and FQNEAQ (reference sequence). V lost 1 base and J lost 6, with 18 bases in between. CDR3 length: 16 residues. CDR3 coding DNA: TGTGCCAGCAGCTTAGACGGTAGCGTCTGGGGGCAGACCCAGTACTTC. Translating gives CASSLDGSVWGQTQYF. The full variable domain, its missing parts supplied by reference TRBV7-9 and TRBJ2-5, is DTGVSQNPRHKITKRGQNVTFRCDPISEHNRLYWYRQTLGQGPEFLTYFQNEAQLEKSRLLSDRFSAERPKGSFSTLEIQRTEQGDSAMYLCASSLDGSVWGQTQYFGPGTRLLVL.

Points on this clonotype: An end of the junction differs from the germline gene, which may be a read error. The V and J genes are TRBV20-1 and TRBJ2-1; TRBD2 matches 15 bases. CDR1 and CDR2 from the germline V gene are DFQATT and SNEGSKA (reference sequence). The CDR3 sequence is 21 residues long. The CDR3 here is CSASPLPGLAGGRSSYSEQFF. The DNA for the CDR3 is TGCAGTGCTAGCCCCCTTCCGGGACTAGCGGGGGGCCGGAGCTCCTACAGTGAGCAGTTCTTC.

J is TRBJ1-2 and V is TRBV10-1; no definite D call. Germline CDR1 reads WNHNN; CDR2 reads SYGVQD (reference sequence). Trimming took 1 base from V and 2 from J, leaving 2 bases between them. This CDR3 contains 12 residues. The CDR3 DNA is TGCGCCAGCAGTGAGTGGAACTATGGCTACACCTTC. The encoded protein is CASSEWNYGYTF.

This clonotype was observed a few times. This chain links TRBV11-1 with TRBJ2-2, with D tentatively TRBD2 (6 bases). In germline, CDR1 is SGHAT, CDR2 FQDESV (reference sequence). CDR3 length: 16 residues. V was shortened by 3 bases and J by 0 bases, with 11 bases between the two germline ends. The CDR3 region is CASSLLGGSNTGELFF. DNA for the CDR3: TGTGCCAGCAGCTTGCTCGGGGGATCGAACACCGGGGAGCTGTTTTTT.

This clonotype appeared a single time. The CDR3 DNA reads TGTGCCAGCAGACGCCGGACAGAGGGAGCCTACCTCTATGGCTACACCTTC. This sequence encodes CASRRRTEGAYLYGYTF. The chain employs TRBV6-2 or TRBV6-3 and TRBJ1-2, with a tentative D call TRBD1 (6 bases). The germline V gene has CDR1 MNHEY and CDR2 SVGEGT. The V end lost 6 bases, the J end lost 4 bases, and 24 bases lay between the germline ends. CDR3 length: 17 residues.

This clonotype was detected once. The chain employs TRBV6-5 and TRBJ1-1; the D is unclear. The CDR3 consists of 13 residues. The V gene lost 2 bases and the J gene lost 5 bases, with 9 bases spanning the gap. The V gene's germline CDR1 is MNHEY and CDR2 SVGAGI. The CDR3 sequence: CASSYTGWTEAFF. The CDR3 coding sequence is TGTGCCAGCAGTTACACGGGGTGGACTGAAGCTTTCTTT.

To note about this clonotype: One end of the junction fails to match germline, which may point to a read error. The chain carries TRBV6-5 and TRBJ2-1; 9 bases align to TRBD1. CDR3 length equals 16 residues. Germline V gene data show CDR1 as MNHEY and CDR2 as SVGAGI. Written as DNA, the CDR3 is TGTGCCAGCAGTTACTCGATACAGGGGGCTGCGTATGAACAGTTCTTC. Amino acid sequence: CASSYSIQGAAYEQFF.

This clonotype came up a few times. V is TRBV28 and J is TRBJ2-7, with TRBD2 identical over 8 bases. Germline V lookup: CDR1 MDHEN, CDR2 SYDVKM. J gave up 5 bases and V 2 bases, and 11 bases lay outside the gene matches. The CDR3 is 16 amino acids. CDR3 sequence (DNA): TGTGCCAGCAGTTTACGGGGGGGACCTACTGGCAACGAGCAGTACTTC. Translating gives CASSLRGGPTGNEQYF.

This clonotype was detected only a few times. This chain joins TRBV29-1 and TRBJ2-7; no clear D. Germline V gene lookup returns CDR1 SQVTM and CDR2 ANQGSEA. The V gene lost 4 bases and the J gene lost 1 base, with 17 bases spanning the gap. The CDR3 sequence is 15 residues long. The CDR3 DNA is TGCAGCGTTGTTACACAGAAGGGTGGGTCCTACGAGCAGTACTTC. It is translated as CSVVTQKGGSYEQYF.

The chain combines TRBV7-9 with TRBJ2-5, with D uncertain. The CDR3 runs 15 residues. Trimming shortened V by 2 bases and J by 3 bases, and 13 bases separated the two germline ends. Germline assignment: CDR1 SEHNR and CDR2 FQNEAQ (reference sequence). CDR3: CASSLIRAGKETQYF. As DNA, the CDR3 is TGTGCCAGCAGCTTAATCCGGGCAGGAAAAGAGACCCAGTACTTC.

The chain recombines TRBV14 with TRBJ2-4; D is undetermined. The CDR3 sequence is 14 residues long. With 4 bases removed from V and 3 bases from J, the gap between germline ends came to 10 bases. The germline V gene encodes CDR1 SGHDN and CDR2 FVKESK. This CDR3 reads CASSPQWRKNIQYF. For the CDR3, the DNA is TGTGCCAGCAGCCCCCAATGGCGCAAAAACATTCAGTACTTC.